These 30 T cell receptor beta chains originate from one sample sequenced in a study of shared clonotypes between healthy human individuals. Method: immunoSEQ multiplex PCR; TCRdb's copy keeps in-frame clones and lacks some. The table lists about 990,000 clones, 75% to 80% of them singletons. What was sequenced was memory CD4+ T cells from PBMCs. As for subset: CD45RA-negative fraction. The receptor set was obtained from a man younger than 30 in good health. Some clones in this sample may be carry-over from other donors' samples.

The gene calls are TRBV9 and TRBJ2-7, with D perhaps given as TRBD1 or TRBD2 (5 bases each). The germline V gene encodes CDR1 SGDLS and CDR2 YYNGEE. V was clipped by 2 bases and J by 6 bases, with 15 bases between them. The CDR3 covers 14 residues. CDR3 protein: CASSVSVSGTEQYF. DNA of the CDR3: TGTGCCAGCAGCGTCTCGGTTTCCGGGACCGAGCAGTACTTC.

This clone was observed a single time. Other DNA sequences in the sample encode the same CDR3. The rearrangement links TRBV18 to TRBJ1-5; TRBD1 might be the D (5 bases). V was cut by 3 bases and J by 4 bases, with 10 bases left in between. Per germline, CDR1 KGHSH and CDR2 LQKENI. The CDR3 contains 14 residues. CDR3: CASSPGTKNQPQHF. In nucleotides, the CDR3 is TGTGCCAGCTCACCCGGGACGAAGAATCAGCCCCAGCATTTT.

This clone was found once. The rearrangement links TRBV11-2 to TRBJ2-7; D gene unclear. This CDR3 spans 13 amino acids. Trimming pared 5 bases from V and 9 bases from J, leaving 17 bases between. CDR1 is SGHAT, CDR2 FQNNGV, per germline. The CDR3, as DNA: TGTGCCAGCAGCCCGACCCGTGTCCCGGGGCAGTACTTC. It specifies CASSPTRVPGQYF.

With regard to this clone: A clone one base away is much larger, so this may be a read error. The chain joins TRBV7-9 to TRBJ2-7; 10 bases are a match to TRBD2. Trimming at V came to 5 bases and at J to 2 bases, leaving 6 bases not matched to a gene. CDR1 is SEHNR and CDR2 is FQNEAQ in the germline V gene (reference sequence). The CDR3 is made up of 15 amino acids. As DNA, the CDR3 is TGTGCCAGCAGCGCAACTAGCGGGAAGGCCTACGAGCAGTACTTC. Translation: CASSATSGKAYEQYF.

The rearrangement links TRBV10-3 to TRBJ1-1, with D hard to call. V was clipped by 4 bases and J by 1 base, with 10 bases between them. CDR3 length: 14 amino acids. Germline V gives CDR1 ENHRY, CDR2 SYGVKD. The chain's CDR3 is CAISVERWNTEAFF. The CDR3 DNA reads TGTGCCATCAGTGTGGAGCGGTGGAACACTGAAGCTTTCTTT.

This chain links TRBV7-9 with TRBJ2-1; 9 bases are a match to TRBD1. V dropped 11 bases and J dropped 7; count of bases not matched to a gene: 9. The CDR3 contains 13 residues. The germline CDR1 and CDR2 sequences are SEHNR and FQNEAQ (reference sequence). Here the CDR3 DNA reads TGTGCCGGCCGGGACAGGGAAGTTAATGAGCAGTTCTTC. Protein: CAGRDREVNEQFF.

The CDR3 region has the DNA TGTGCCAGCACCGCCTGGGCTGGGGCCAACGTCCTGACTTTC. This encodes CASTAWAGANVLTF. V gene TRBV6-5 combines with J gene TRBJ2-6; D is undetermined. Trimming left V 7 bases short and J 2 bases short, with 9 bases between. The CDR3 is 14 residues long. Germline-derived CDR1 and CDR2 are MNHEY and SVGAGI.

The chain's CDR3 is CRGNREAFF. The DNA for the CDR3 is TGCAGGGGGAACAGGGAAGCTTTCTTT. This rearrangement joins TRBV20-1 to TRBJ1-1, with D maybe TRBD1 (5 bases). The germline CDR1 and CDR2 sequences are DFQATT and SNEGSKA (reference sequence). The CDR3 extends over 9 amino acids.

DNA for the CDR3: TGTGCCAGCAGCTTAGATATTCCGGGGGGCGAGCAGTACTTC. Translated: CASSLDIPGGEQYF. The rearrangement links TRBV7-3 to TRBJ2-7; 7 positions match TRBD2. J lost 6 bases, V lost 2 bases, and 7 bases had no gene match. The length of the CDR3 is 14 residues. The germline V gene encodes CDR1 SGHTA and CDR2 FQGTGA. Based on the CDR3 plus reference TRBV7-3 and TRBJ2-7, the full variable domain is GAGVSQTPSNKVTEKGKYVELRCDPISGHTALYWYRQSLGQGPEFLIYFQGTGAADDSGLPNDRFFAVRPEGSVSTLKIQRTERGDSAVYLCASSLDIPGGEQYFGPGTRLTVT.

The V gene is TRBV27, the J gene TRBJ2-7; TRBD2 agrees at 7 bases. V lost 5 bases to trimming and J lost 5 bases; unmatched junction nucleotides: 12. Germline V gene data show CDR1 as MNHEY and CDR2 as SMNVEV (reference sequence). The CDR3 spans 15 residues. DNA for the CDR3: TGTGCCAGCAGTCGCACAGCGGGACTTTCCCACGAGCAGTACTTC. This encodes CASSRTAGLSHEQYF.

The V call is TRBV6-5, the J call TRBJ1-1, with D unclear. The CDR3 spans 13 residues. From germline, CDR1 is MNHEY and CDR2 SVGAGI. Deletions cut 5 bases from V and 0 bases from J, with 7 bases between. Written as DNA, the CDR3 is TGTGCCAGCAGTCTCACAGTGAACACTGAAGCTTTCTTT. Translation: CASSLTVNTEAFF.

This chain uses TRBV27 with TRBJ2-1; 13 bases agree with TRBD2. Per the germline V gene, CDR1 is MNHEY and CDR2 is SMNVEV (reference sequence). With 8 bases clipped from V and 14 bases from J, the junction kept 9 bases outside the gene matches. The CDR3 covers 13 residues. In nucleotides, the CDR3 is TGTGCCAGCGGCGAACTAGCGGGAGGGAAGGAGTTCTTC. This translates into CASGELAGGKEFF.

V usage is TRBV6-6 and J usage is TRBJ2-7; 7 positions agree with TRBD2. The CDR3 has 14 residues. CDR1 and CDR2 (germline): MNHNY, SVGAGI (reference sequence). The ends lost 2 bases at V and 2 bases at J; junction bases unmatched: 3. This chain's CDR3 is CASSYGTIPYEQYF. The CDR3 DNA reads TGTGCCAGCAGTTACGGGACTATACCCTACGAGCAGTACTTC.

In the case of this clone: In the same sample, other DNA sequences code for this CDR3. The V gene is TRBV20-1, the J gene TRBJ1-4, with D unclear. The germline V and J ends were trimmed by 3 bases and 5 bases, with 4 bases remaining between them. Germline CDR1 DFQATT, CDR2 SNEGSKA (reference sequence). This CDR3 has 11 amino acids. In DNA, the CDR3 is TGCAGTGCTAGGGGGAATGAAAAACTGTTTTTT. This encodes CSARGNEKLFF.

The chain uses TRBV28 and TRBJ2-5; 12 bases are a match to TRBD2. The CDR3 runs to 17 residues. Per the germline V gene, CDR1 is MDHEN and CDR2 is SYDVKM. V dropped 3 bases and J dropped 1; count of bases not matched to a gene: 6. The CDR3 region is CASSLEGLAGLQETQYF. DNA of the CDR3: TGTGCCAGCAGTTTGGAGGGACTAGCGGGTCTCCAAGAGACCCAGTACTTC. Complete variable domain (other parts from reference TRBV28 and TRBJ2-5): DVKVTQSSRYLVKRTGEKVFLECVQDMDHENMFWYRQDPGLGLRLIYFSYDVKMKEKGDIPEGYSVSREKKERFSLILESASTNQTSMYLCASSLEGLAGLQETQYFGPGTRLLVL.

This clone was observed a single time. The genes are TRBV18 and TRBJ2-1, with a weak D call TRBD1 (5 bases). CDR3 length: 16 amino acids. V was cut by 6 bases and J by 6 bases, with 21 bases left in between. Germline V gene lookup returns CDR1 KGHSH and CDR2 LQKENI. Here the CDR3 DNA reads TGTGCCAGCTCCGCGGATGTGCAGGGTATGAGCAATGAGCAGTTCTTC. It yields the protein CASSADVQGMSNEQFF.

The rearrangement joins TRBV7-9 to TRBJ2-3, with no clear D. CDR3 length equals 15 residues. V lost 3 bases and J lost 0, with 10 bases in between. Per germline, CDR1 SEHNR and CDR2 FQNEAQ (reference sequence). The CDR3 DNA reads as TGTGCCAGCAGCTTGCAGGCTACTAGCACAGATACGCAGTATTTT. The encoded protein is CASSLQATSTDTQYF.

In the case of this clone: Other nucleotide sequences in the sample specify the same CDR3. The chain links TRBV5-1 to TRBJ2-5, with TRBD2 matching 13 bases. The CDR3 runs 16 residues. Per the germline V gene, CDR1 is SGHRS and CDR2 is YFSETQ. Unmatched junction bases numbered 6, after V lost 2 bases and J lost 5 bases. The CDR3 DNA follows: TGCGCCAGCAGCTTCGGACTAGCGGGAGTTGGGGAGACCCAGTACTTC. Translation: CASSFGLAGVGETQYF. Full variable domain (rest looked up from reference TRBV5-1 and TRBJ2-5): KAGVTQTPRYLIKTRGQQVTLSCSPISGHRSVSWYQQTPGQGLQFLFEYFSETQRNKGNFPGRFSGRQFSNSRSEMNVSTLELGDSALYLCASSFGLAGVGETQYFGPGTRLLVL.

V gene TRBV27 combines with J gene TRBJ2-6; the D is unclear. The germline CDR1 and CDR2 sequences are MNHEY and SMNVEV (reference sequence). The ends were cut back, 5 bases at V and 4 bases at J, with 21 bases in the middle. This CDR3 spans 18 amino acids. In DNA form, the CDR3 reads TGTGCCAGCAGTCCGCGCTTCCTTGACAAATCCGGGGCCAACGTCCTGACTTTC. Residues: CASSPRFLDKSGANVLTF.

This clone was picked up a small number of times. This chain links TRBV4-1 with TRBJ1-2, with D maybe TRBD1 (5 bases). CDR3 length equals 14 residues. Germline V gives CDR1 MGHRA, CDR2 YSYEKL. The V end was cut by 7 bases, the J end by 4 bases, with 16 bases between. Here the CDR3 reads CASNTNQGGYGYTF. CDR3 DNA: TGCGCCAGCAACACGAACCAGGGCGGCTATGGCTACACCTTC.

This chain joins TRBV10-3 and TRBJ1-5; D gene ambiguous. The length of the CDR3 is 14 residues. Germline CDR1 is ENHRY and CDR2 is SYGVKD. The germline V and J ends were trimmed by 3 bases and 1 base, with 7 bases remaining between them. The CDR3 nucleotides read TGTGCCATCAGTGACTCCGGGAGCAATCAGCCCCAGCATTTT. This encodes CAISDSGSNQPQHF.

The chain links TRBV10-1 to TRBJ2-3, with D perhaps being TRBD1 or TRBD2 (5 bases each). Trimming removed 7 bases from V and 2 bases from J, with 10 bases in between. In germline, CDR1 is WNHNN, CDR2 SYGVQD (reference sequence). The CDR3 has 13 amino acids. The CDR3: CASNGDVTDTQYF. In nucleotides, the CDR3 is TGCGCCAGCAATGGGGACGTCACAGATACGCAGTATTTT.

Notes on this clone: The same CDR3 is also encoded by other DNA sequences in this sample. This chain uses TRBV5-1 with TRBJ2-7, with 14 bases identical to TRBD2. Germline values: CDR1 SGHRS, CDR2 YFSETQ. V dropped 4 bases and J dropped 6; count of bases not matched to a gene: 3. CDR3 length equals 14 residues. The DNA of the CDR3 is TGCGCCAGCAGCGGGACTAGCGGGAGCCGCGAGCAGTACTTC. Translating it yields CASSGTSGSREQYF.

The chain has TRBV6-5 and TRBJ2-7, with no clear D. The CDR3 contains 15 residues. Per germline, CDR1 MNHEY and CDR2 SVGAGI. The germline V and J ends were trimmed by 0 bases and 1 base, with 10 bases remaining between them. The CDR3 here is CASSYSKLGSYEQYF. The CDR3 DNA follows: TGTGCCAGCAGTTACTCGAAGTTGGGGTCCTACGAGCAGTACTTC.

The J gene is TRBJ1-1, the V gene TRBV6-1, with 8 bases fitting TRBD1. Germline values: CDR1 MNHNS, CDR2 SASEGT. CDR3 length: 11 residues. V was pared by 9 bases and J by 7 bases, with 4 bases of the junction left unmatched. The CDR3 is CARPDRDEAFF. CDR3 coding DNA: TGTGCCAGGCCGGACAGGGATGAAGCTTTCTTT.

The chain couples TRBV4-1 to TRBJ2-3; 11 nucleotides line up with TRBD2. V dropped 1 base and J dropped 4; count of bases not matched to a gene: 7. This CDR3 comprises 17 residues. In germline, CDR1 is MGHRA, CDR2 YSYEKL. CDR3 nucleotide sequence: TGCGCCAGCAGCCAAGGGTCTCTAGCGGGAGGCGCAGATACGCAGTATTTT. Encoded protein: CASSQGSLAGGADTQYF.

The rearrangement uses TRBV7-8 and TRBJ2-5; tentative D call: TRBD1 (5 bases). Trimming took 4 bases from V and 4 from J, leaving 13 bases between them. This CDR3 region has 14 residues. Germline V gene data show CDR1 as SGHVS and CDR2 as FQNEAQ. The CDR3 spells CASSSQGHVETQYF. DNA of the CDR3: TGTGCCAGCAGCTCTCAGGGTCACGTAGAGACCCAGTACTTC.

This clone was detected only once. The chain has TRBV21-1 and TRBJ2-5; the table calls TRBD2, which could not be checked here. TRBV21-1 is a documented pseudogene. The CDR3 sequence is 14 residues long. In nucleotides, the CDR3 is TGTGCCAGCAGACCCGACGGAGTCGGAGAGACCCAGTACTTC. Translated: CASRPDGVGETQYF.

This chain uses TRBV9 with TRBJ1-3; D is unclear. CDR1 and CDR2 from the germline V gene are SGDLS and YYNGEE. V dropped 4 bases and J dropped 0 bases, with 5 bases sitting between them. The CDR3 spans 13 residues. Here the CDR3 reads CASSSISGNTIYF. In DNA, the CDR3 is TGTGCCAGCAGCAGCATCTCTGGAAACACCATATATTTT.

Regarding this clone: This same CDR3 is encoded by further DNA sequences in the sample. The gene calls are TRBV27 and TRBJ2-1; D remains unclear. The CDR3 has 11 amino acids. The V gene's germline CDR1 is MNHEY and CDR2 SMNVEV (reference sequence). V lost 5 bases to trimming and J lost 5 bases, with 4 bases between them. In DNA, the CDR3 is TGTGCCAGCAGTAGGGACAATGAGCAGTTCTTC. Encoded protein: CASSRDNEQFF.